This TCR beta chain was retrieved from a study of beta chain features in type 1 diabetes. Study-wide results and caveats: Naive, central memory and Treg TCRB repertoires appeared more alike in patients than in healthy donors.

This clone was seen a handful of times. Its antigen remains unknown. At one end, the junction sequence differs from germline, possibly due to a read error. Germline lookup yields CDR1 LNHNV and CDR2 YYDKDF (reference sequence). The CDR3 sequence is 14 residues long. Of the isolated RNA, all was reverse transcribed, and so the sequenced material was expressed TCRB transcripts. TCRdb's copy holds only in-frame clones and misses some; the assay was immunoSEQ multiplex PCR. The profile shows around 300,000 clones, 8% of them singletons. CD45RO/CCR7/CD25/CD127/CD95/CD27 staining was used to isolate CD4+ naive, central memory, regulatory and stem cell-like memory cells by sorting.

The sample taken for sequencing was central memory CD4+ T cells from blood. The chain employs TRBV15 and TRBJ1-1; TRBD1 agrees at 9 bases. The receptor's source is a woman aged 18 to 35 in good health. In DNA form, the CDR3 reads TGTGCCACCACCGCCTCGAAAAACAGGGGGCGCGTCAAATTT. Translation gives CATTASKNRGRVKF.